Each of the 23 T cell receptor beta chains below was sequenced from the same sample in a study of T cells after yellow fever vaccination. One entry per CDR3 protein, called by TCRdb with MiXCR from the 5' RACE reads. Of 200,000 to 250,000 distinct CDR3 sequences in the sample, 6.9% were seen once. The sample consisted of CD4+ T cells sorted from PBMCs, taken 15 days after the yellow fever booster vaccination. The source is a man aged 30 to 39 who received the YFV17D yellow fever vaccine.

This clonotype showed up many times. The V and J genes are TRBV5-1 and TRBJ1-2; D is perhaps TRBD1 (5 bases). V shed 3 bases and J shed 5 bases, with 17 bases lying between them. The CDR3 loop spans 15 amino acids. Germline V gene lookup returns CDR1 SGHRS and CDR2 YFSETQ. The CDR3 DNA follows: TGCGCCAGCAGCTCCTTACCCTCGACAGATTATGGCTACACCTTC. It specifies CASSSLPSTDYGYTF. The variable domain in full, with the rest retrieved from reference TRBV5-1 and TRBJ1-2, is KAGVTQTPRYLIKTRGQQVTLSCSPISGHRSVSWYQQTPGQGLQFLFEYFSETQRNKGNFPGRFSGRQFSNSRSEMNVSTLELGDSALYLCASSSLPSTDYGYTFGSGTRLTVV.

The table lists this clonotype with a few counts. The V call is TRBV5-1, the J call TRBJ2-1; TRBD2 agrees at 8 bases. Looked up from germline, CDR1 is SGHRS and CDR2 is YFSETQ. CDR3 length: 15 amino acids. Germline trimming cut 0 bases from V and 12 bases from J; bases unmatched to any gene: 11. CDR3 sequence reads: CASSLAGERREGQFF. The CDR3 nucleotides are TGCGCCAGCAGCTTGGCGGGGGAAAGACGGGAGGGGCAGTTCTTC.

The chain employs TRBV10-3 and TRBJ2-2; D gene ambiguous. Trimming left V 4 bases short and J 3 bases short, with 12 bases between. The CDR3 spans 15 residues. Germline-derived CDR1 and CDR2 are ENHRY and SYGVKD. CDR3 amino acids: CAISGRTPDTGELFF. DNA for the CDR3: TGTGCCATCAGTGGGCGAACACCGGACACCGGGGAGCTGTTTTTT.

The chain uses TRBV27 and TRBJ2-7; TRBD1 matches 9 bases. The CDR3 has 15 residues. Germline values: CDR1 MNHEY, CDR2 SMNVEV (reference sequence). Trimming took 0 bases from V and 4 from J; bases not matched to a gene: 4. This chain's CDR3 is CASSLSAGQGYEQYF. For the CDR3, the DNA is TGTGCCAGCAGTTTATCGGCGGGACAGGGTTACGAGCAGTACTTC.

This clonotype was counted at least ten times. The rearrangement links TRBV6-6 to TRBJ2-7, with D perhaps TRBD2 (5 bases). This CDR3 contains 12 residues. Per the germline V gene, CDR1 is MNHNY and CDR2 is SVGAGI (reference sequence). Trimming cost V 6 bases and J 5 bases, with 11 bases left between them. CDR3 protein: CASRQTGNEQYF. DNA for the CDR3: TGTGCCAGCAGACAGACGGGGAACGAGCAGTACTTC.

This clonotype was detected only a few times. This sequence joins TRBV7-3 and TRBJ2-1, with 8 positions matching TRBD2. V was pared by 6 bases and J by 9 bases, with 10 bases of the junction left unmatched. CDR1 and CDR2 (germline): SGHTA, FQGTGA. The CDR3 totals 14 residues. Here the CDR3 DNA reads TGTGCCAGCAGAACTAGCGGAGGGGGGAGTGAGCAGTTCTTC. Amino acids: CASRTSGGGSEQFF.

The chain links TRBV9 to TRBJ2-6; unclear D gene. Germline V gives CDR1 SGDLS, CDR2 YYNGEE. V dropped 5 bases and J dropped 3 bases, with 12 bases sitting between them. This CDR3 comprises 15 residues. In nucleotides, the CDR3 is TGTGCCAGCAGGGGCCCACTGCTTGGGGCCAACGTCCTGACTTTC. As protein: CASRGPLLGANVLTF.

The rearrangement joins TRBV7-2 to TRBJ2-1; D call uncertain. V was pared by 3 bases and J by 10 bases, with 19 bases between. This CDR3 has 15 residues. CDR1 is SGHTA, CDR2 FQGNSA, per germline. DNA for the CDR3: TGTGCCAGCAGCTTGGGCCCGGGTGGGGAAAACGAGCAGTTCTTC. Translation gives CASSLGPGGENEQFF.

The chain employs TRBV30 and TRBJ2-7; tentative D call: TRBD1 (6 bases). Germline loops: CDR1 GTSNPN, CDR2 SVGIG (reference sequence). V gave up 2 bases and J gave up 5 bases, with 19 bases separating them. The CDR3 has 15 residues. The CDR3 sequence: CAWSPGAGAHHEQYF. The CDR3 nucleotides read TGTGCCTGGAGTCCCGGGGCAGGGGCGCACCACGAGCAGTACTTC.

V and J are TRBV6-2 or TRBV6-3 and TRBJ2-1; D not resolved. The ends were cut back, 8 bases at V and 0 bases at J, with 14 bases in the middle. CDR1 MNHEY and CDR2 SVGEGT come from the germline V gene. CDR3 length equals 15 residues. The CDR3 DNA follows: TGTGCCAGCTCCAAGTTAGACGCCTCCTACAATGAGCAGTTCTTC. Translation gives CASSKLDASYNEQFF.

This clonotype was observed many times. The genes are TRBV10-3 and TRBJ2-1; TRBD1 agrees at 7 bases. Germline CDR1 reads ENHRY; CDR2 reads SYGVKD. J gave up 2 bases and V 4 bases, and 2 bases lay outside the gene matches. This CDR3 has 14 amino acids. CDR3 region: CAISGQGTYNEQFF. DNA for the CDR3: TGTGCCATCAGTGGACAGGGAACCTACAATGAGCAGTTCTTC.

The table lists this clonotype with a few counts. This chain connects TRBV20-1 to TRBJ2-5, with TRBD2 identical over 7 bases. Germline lookup yields CDR1 DFQATT and CDR2 SNEGSKA (reference sequence). J was trimmed by 0 bases and V by 7 bases; bases with no gene match: 11. The CDR3 runs 15 residues. The CDR3 here is CSESPGGSDQETQYF. The CDR3 bases are TGCAGTGAGTCCCCTGGCGGGAGCGACCAAGAGACCCAGTACTTC.

This clonotype was picked up many times. J is TRBJ2-7 and V is TRBV12-3 or TRBV12-4, with 7 bases that match TRBD1. Trimming cost V 6 bases and J 6 bases; bases outside gene matches: 5. This CDR3 comprises 12 residues. The CDR3 nucleotides are TGTGCCAGCAGAGTGACAGGGTCCGAGCAGTACTTC. Its translation: CASRVTGSEQYF.

This clonotype was seen only a few times. The chain has TRBV10-3 and TRBJ1-1; D remains unclear. Germline CDR1 and CDR2: ENHRY and SYGVKD. This CDR3 is built from 14 residues. The ends were cut back, 6 bases at V and 3 bases at J, with 14 bases in the middle. The CDR3 loop reads CAIRDPGQHTEAFF. Written as DNA, the CDR3 is TGTGCCATCAGGGACCCCGGTCAGCACACTGAAGCTTTCTTT.

The V call is TRBV3-1, the J call TRBJ2-2, with 11 bases fitting TRBD2. With 1 base clipped from V and 5 bases from J, the junction kept 0 bases outside the gene matches. The length of the CDR3 is 15 residues. CDR1 is LGHDT, CDR2 YNNKEL, per germline (reference sequence). The CDR3 DNA reads TGTGCCAGCAGCCAAGGGACTAGCGGGACCGGGGAGCTGTTTTTT. It is translated as CASSQGTSGTGELFF. The whole variable domain, remainder taken from reference TRBV3-1 and TRBJ2-2, is DTAVSQTPKYLVTQMGNDKSIKCEQNLGHDTMYWYKQDSKKFLKIMFSYNNKELIINETVPNRFSPKSPDKAHLNLHINSLELGDSAVYFCASSQGTSGTGELFFGEGSRLTVL.

This clonotype was seen only a few times. The genes are TRBV15 and TRBJ2-3; TRBD2 aligns across 12 bases. Germline V gene sequence: CDR1 LNHNV, CDR2 YYDKDF (reference sequence). The junction had 10 bases not matched to a gene; V was cut back by 2 bases and J by 4 bases. The CDR3 totals 18 residues. The CDR3 nucleotides read TGTGCCACCAGCAGATCCTCGAAGACTAGCGGGAGTCCAGATACGCAGTATTTT. This encodes CATSRSSKTSGSPDTQYF.

This clonotype occurred a few times. The V and J genes are TRBV11-2 and TRBJ2-7; D remains ambiguous. Deletions cut 2 bases from V and 4 bases from J, with 12 bases between. This CDR3 is built from 14 residues. Germline lookup yields CDR1 SGHAT and CDR2 FQNNGV. This chain's CDR3 is CASSLILGSYEQYF. CDR3 DNA sequence: TGTGCCAGCAGCTTAATTCTGGGGTCATACGAGCAGTACTTC.

The chain employs TRBV7-2 and TRBJ2-5, with TRBD2 identical over 9 bases. The germline CDR1 and CDR2 sequences are SGHTA and FQGNSA. The V segment lost 8 bases and the J segment 5 bases; nucleotides outside the gene matches: 9. The CDR3 consists of 14 residues. The CDR3 here is CASRPGLAAETQYF. The DNA for the CDR3 is TGTGCCAGCCGACCGGGACTAGCTGCGGAGACCCAGTACTTC.

The chain couples TRBV12-3 or TRBV12-4 to TRBJ2-1; 8 bases fit TRBD2. Losses at the gene ends were 8 bases for V and 3 bases for J; bases not matched to a gene: 9. The CDR3 is 15 residues long. This CDR3 reads CASGGGSGIYNEQFF. The CDR3 coding sequence is TGTGCCAGCGGGGGGGGTAGCGGGATCTACAATGAGCAGTTCTTC.

This clonotype was found many times. The rearrangement links TRBV4-3 to TRBJ1-5; D perhaps matches TRBD1 (5 bases). V was trimmed by 6 bases and J by 1 base, leaving 10 bases between them. CDR1 and CDR2 from the germline V gene are LGHNA and YSLEER. The CDR3 covers 14 residues. The CDR3 sequence: CASSQGLSNQPQHF. The CDR3 bases are TGCGCCAGCAGTCAGGGTTTGAGCAATCAGCCCCAGCATTTT.

This clonotype was found a few times. DNA for the CDR3: TGTGCCAGCAGCCAAAGGGACGGAGAGACCCAGTACTTC. Its translation is CASSQRDGETQYF. The chain uses TRBV4-2 and TRBJ2-5; D possibly matches TRBD1 or TRBD2 (5 bases each). This CDR3 is 13 amino acids long. V was cut by 2 bases and J by 4 bases, with 8 bases left in between. Germline loops: CDR1 LGHNA, CDR2 YNFKEQ.

This clonotype was seen more than once but under ten times. The chain uses TRBV20-1 and TRBJ2-5; TRBD1 agrees at 9 bases. The length of the CDR3 is 13 residues. V was clipped by 5 bases and J by 5 bases; unmatched bases: 6. Germline V gene lookup returns CDR1 DFQATT and CDR2 SNEGSKA (reference sequence). The CDR3 DNA reads as TGCAGTGCTTTGGGACAGGGTTGGGAGACCCAGTACTTC. This gives the protein CSALGQGWETQYF.

CDR3 region: CSSQMGRGRFGYTF. CDR3 bases: TGCAGTTCACAGATGGGGAGGGGGCGTTTTGGCTACACCTTC. This chain links TRBV20-1 with TRBJ1-2; 7 bases agree with TRBD1. CDR3 size: 14 residues. CDR1 and CDR2 (germline): DFQATT, SNEGSKA (reference sequence). V lost 8 bases, J lost 7 bases, and 16 bases stayed unmatched.